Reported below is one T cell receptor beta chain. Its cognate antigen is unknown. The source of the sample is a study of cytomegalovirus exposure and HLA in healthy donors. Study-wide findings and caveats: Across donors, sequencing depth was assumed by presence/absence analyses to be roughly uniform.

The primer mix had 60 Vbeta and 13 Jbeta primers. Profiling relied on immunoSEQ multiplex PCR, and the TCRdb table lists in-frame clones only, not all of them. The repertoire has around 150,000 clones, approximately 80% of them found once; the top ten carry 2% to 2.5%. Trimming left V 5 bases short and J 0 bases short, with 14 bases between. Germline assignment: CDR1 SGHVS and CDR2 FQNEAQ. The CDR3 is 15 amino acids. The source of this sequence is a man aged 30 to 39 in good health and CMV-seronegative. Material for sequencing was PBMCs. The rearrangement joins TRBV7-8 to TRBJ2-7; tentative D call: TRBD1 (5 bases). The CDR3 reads CASSPRTRSSYEQYF. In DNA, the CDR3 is TGTGCCAGCAGCCCGCGGACACGGAGCTCCTACGAGCAGTACTTC. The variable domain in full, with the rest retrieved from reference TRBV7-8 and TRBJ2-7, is GAGVSQSPRYKVAKRGQDVALRCDPISGHVSLFWYQQALGQGPEFLTYFQNEAQLDKSGLPSDRFFAERPEGSVSTLKIQRTQQEDSAVYLCASSPRTRSSYEQYFGPGTRLTVT.